This TCR beta chain was recovered during a study of beta chain features in type 1 diabetes. Study in general: Investigators examined around 98 million sorted cells across all samples. Study observations and caveats: Cells that show high TCR expression could be over-represented by cDNA sequencing. The study found that naive, central memory and Treg TCRB repertoires appeared more similar in patients than in healthy donors. When VDJ junctions were examined, type 1 diabetes patients showed fewer insertions and more deletions.

The junction had 8 bases not matched to a gene; V was cut back by 4 bases and J by 5 bases. Per the germline V gene, CDR1 is MNHEY and CDR2 is SVGAGI. This CDR3 has 15 amino acids. This clone was counted between two and nine times. What it binds is not known. Isolated RNA was reverse transcribed in full, so expressed TCRB transcripts were sequenced. Sequencing was performed with immunoSEQ multiplex PCR; in TCRdb, only in-frame clones are kept and a portion is missing. Among just over 600,000 clones, roughly a sixth were seen once, and the ten largest hold about 0.093%. The receptor was isolated from a man aged 18 to 30 in good health. The chain is built from TRBV6-5 and TRBJ1-1; TRBD1 matches 9 bases. The sample consisted of naive CD4+ T cells from blood. In DNA form, the CDR3 reads TGTGCCAGCAGTTCCGCCGGACAGGGGAAAACTGAAGCTTTCTTT. Translating it yields CASSSAGQGKTEAFF.